Included here is one TCR beta chain sequence, with context. This record comes from a study of tumor-infiltrating lymphocytes in oesophageal squamous cell carcinoma. Germline V lookup: CDR1 SGHTA, CDR2 FQGTGA. The CDR3 has 14 residues. The V end lost 5 bases, the J end lost 6 bases, and 15 bases lay between the germline ends. TCRdb analysed the PCR reads with MiXCR anew, one entry per CDR3 protein. This sample carries about 15,000 distinct CDR3 sequences, under 70% of them seen once, and the ten largest clones take approximately 34%. Sample: esophageal tumor tissue. This receptor was taken from a female donor with esophageal squamous cell carcinoma. V usage is TRBV7-3 and J usage is TRBJ2-3; D is uncertain. As DNA, the CDR3 is TGTGCCAGCAGCGCGACACTAAACGCGGATACGCAGTATTTT. It translates to CASSATLNADTQYF.